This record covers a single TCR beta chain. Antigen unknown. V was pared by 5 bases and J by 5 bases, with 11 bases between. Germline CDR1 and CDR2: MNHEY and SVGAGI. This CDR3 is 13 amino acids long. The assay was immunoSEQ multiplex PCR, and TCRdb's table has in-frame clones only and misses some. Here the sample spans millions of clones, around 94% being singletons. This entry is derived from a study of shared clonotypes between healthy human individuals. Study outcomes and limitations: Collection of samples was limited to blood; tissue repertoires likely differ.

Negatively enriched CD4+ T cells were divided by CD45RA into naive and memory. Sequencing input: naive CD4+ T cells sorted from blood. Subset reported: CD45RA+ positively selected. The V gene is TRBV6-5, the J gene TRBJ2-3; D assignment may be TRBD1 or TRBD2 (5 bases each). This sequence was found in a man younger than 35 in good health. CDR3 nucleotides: TGTGCCAGCAGTCCAGGGAGCGTAGATACGCAGTATTTT. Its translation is CASSPGSVDTQYF.